The TCR beta chain described here comes from a study of blood T cell repertoires in COVID-19. Study-wide context: Acute and convalescent COVID-19 specimens originated in the United States, Italy and Spain. The analysed material was cDNA or gDNA that came from T cells, B-cell-depleted T cells, or PBMCs.

Original methodology: Amplified reference gene primers provided the basis for estimating nucleated cell counts. Measured with immunoSEQ multiplex PCR; TCRdb has only the in-frame clones, and not every one. The D gene and trimming were derived from the DNA, and the V and J assignments and clone size from that table. The table lists under 400,000 clones, around 90% of them singletons. The Seattle patients joined while their infection was active and were tracked longitudinally afterward. Germline V gives CDR1 LNHDA, CDR2 SQIVND (reference sequence). There are 12 residues in the CDR3. The J segment lost 8 bases and the V segment lost 5 bases, leaving 5 bases of the junction unmatched.

V usage is TRBV19 and J usage is TRBJ1-2, with 7 bases aligning to TRBD1. The receptor comes from a woman aged 55 to 70 with COVID-19, enrolled during active disease. Sequencing input: peripheral blood. CDR3: CASSGGGRGYTF. The CDR3 DNA reads TGTGCCAGTAGTGGAGGGGGCCGAGGCTACACCTTC.